What follows are 4 T cell receptor beta chains derived from one specimen sequenced in a study of cytomegalovirus exposure and HLA in healthy donors. The PCR had 60 Vbeta and 13 Jbeta primers. Sequenced by immunoSEQ multiplex PCR; TCRdb stores in-frame clones only, minus some. The sample contains some 96,000 clones, around 60% of which appear only once. What was sequenced was PBMCs. Receptors were obtained from a man aged 60 to 75 in good health and CMV-seronegative.

The chain employs TRBV9 and TRBJ1-1; D perhaps matches TRBD1 (5 bases). Deletions cut 3 bases from V and 10 bases from J, with 19 bases between. CDR1 is SGDLS, CDR2 YYNGEE, per germline. The CDR3 length is 14 residues. CDR3 nucleotides: TGTGCCAGCAGCGGAACAACAGGTCTTGTTGGAGCTTTCTTT. Translating gives CASSGTTGLVGAFF.

The V call is TRBV2, the J call TRBJ1-5, with 7 positions matching TRBD1. There are 13 residues in the CDR3. CDR1 is SNHLY, CDR2 FYNNEI, per germline. With 7 bases clipped from V and 5 bases from J, the junction kept 5 bases outside the gene matches. The CDR3 nucleotides read TGTGCCAGCAACGACAGGGACTATCAGCCCCAGCATTTT. Its translation is CASNDRDYQPQHF.

This chain joins TRBV9 and TRBJ2-3; TRBD2 matches 12 bases. Germline values: CDR1 SGDLS, CDR2 YYNGEE. The CDR3 length is 19 residues. With 3 bases clipped from V and 0 bases from J, the junction kept 11 bases outside the gene matches. The CDR3 is CASSGGRLAGEYSTDTQYF. The CDR3 DNA is TGTGCCAGCAGCGGGGGGCGACTAGCGGGGGAGTATAGCACAGATACGCAGTATTTT. Complete variable domain (other parts from reference TRBV9 and TRBJ2-3): DSGVTQTPKHLITATGQRVTLRCSPRSGDLSVYWYQQSLDQGLQFLIQYYNGEERAKGNILERFSAQQFPDLHSELNLSSLELGDSALYFCASSGGRLAGEYSTDTQYFGPGTRLTVL.

Only a few counts were recorded for this clone. This chain uses TRBV18 with TRBJ1-2; a weak D match, TRBD1 (5 bases). This CDR3 spans 17 amino acids. From germline, CDR1 is KGHSH and CDR2 LQKENI. V lost 2 bases and J 1 base, leaving 17 bases between the germline ends. CDR3 amino acids: CASSPGLLGVSNYGYTF. Written as DNA, the CDR3 is TGTGCCAGCTCACCAGGATTGTTAGGGGTCAGTAACTATGGCTACACCTTC.